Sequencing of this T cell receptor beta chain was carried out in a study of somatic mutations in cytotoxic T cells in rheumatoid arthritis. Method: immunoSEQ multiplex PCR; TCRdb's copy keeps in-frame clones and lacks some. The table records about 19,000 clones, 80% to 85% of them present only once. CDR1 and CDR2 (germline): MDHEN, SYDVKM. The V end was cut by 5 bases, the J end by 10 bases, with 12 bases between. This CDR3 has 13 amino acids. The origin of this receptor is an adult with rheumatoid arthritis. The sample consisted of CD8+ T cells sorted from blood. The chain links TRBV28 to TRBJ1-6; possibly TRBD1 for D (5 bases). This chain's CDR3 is CASSPLTESPLHF. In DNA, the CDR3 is TGTGCCAGCAGTCCCCTGACAGAATCACCCCTCCACTTT.